These T cell receptor beta chains were read from a single sample in a study of beta chain features in type 1 diabetes. Clones were read by immunoSEQ multiplex PCR, and TCRdb kept only the in-frame ones, dropping some. The sample lists 150,000 or so clones; about a tenth were seen once. Sequenced sample: central memory CD4+ T cells from blood. The receptor source for this set is a woman aged 40 to 50 in good health. Both conserved end residues are trimmed from each CDR3.

J gene | V gene | CDR3 protein
TRBJ2-5 | TRBV7-7 | ASSLDMVSETQY
TRBJ2-3 | TRBV11-2 | ASSQGQGADTQY
TRBJ2-2 | TRBV6-5 | ASREQVTGELF
TRBJ1-1 | TRBV18 | ASSPKQLFGTAEAF
TRBJ2-7 | TRBV12-5 | ASGPSAPYEQY
TRBJ2-1 | TRBV5-1 | ASSQGGLATNEQF
TRBJ1-2 | TRBV6-4 | ASSSLPGTGGYT
TRBJ2-5 | TRBV10-3 | AISGPSGGETQY
TRBJ1-6 | TRBV11-2 | ASSQNSPLH
TRBJ1-2 | TRBV7-9 | ASTYGGIQGMAADGYT
TRBJ2-3 | TRBV7-7 | ASSLAGGSTDTQY
TRBJ2-1 | TRBV7-9 | ASSTGQVMNEQF
TRBJ2-7 | TRBV15 | ATSSKARGLVYEQY
TRBJ2-5 | TRBV11-2 | ASSLGALAGIGETQY
TRBJ2-1 | TRBV2 | ASSVGLAGGEQF
TRBJ2-3 | TRBV19 | ASSIGIAWDTQY
TRBJ2-5 | TRBV2 | ASRIQRGGPETQY
TRBJ1-1 | TRBV25-1 | ASKLTALTEAF
TRBJ1-2 | TRBV5-1 | ASRRGPGEGYGYT
TRBJ2-2 | TRBV7-7 | ASSPLTGIRTGELF
TRBJ2-7 | TRBV7-2 | ASSPVPYEQY
TRBJ2-7 | TRBV19 | ASSSTAGYEQY
TRBJ2-5 | TRBV6-1 | ASSEAGGQKTQY
TRBJ1-2 | TRBV4-2 | ASSQGGTGGGGYT
TRBJ2-3 | TRBV11-2 | ASSFLSAGGRTDTQY
TRBJ2-5 | TRBV19 | ASSMGGVQETQY
TRBJ2-5 | TRBV5-1 | ASSPWIAGTETQY
NA | TRBV29-1 | SGITGNEQY
TRBJ1-2 | TRBV7-9 | ASSEQGNRGYT
NA | TRBV11-2 | ASSLDSQDRGEDEQY